The clone carrying this T cell receptor beta chain was detected ten times or more. The antigen remains undetermined. The source of the sample is a study of T cells after yellow fever vaccination. General observations from the study: Abundant bulk-derived clonotypes could contaminate FACS-sorted repertoires.

This CDR3 has 17 residues. V was clipped by 2 bases and J by 3 bases; unmatched bases: 8. Per the germline V gene, CDR1 is MGHRA and CDR2 is YSYEKL. A process of 5'RACE template switching, which added a universal primer site and UMIs, was used to make TCR cDNA. TCRdb re-called the 5' RACE reads with MiXCR, one entry per CDR3 protein. The data hold about 250,000 distinct CDR3 sequences, with over 3% observed a single time. Sequenced here: PBMCs, sampled 15 days after the yellow fever booster vaccination. This TCR came from a man in his late teens or twenties who received the YFV17D yellow fever vaccine. This chain links TRBV4-1 with TRBJ2-5; 11 positions match TRBD2. In nucleotides, the CDR3 is TGCGCCAGCAGCCAAAGTGCGGGACTAGCGGCGGAAGAGACCCAGTACTTC. Its protein product is CASSQSAGLAAEETQYF.